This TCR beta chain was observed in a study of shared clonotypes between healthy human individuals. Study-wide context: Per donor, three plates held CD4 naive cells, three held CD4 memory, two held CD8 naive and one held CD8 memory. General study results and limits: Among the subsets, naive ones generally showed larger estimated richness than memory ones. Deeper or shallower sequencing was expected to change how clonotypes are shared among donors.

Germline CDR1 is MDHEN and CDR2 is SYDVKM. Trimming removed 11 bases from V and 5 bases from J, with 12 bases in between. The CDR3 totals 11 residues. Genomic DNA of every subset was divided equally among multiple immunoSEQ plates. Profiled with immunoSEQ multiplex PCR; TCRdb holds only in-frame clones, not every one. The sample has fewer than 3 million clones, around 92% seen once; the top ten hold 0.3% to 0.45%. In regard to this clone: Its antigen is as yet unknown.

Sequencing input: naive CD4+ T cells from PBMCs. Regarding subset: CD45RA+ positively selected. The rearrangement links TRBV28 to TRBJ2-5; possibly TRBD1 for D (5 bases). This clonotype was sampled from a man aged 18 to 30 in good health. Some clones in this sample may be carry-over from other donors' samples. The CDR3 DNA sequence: TGTGCCGCAGCAGGGTTGGAGACCCAGTACTTC. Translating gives CAAAGLETQYF.